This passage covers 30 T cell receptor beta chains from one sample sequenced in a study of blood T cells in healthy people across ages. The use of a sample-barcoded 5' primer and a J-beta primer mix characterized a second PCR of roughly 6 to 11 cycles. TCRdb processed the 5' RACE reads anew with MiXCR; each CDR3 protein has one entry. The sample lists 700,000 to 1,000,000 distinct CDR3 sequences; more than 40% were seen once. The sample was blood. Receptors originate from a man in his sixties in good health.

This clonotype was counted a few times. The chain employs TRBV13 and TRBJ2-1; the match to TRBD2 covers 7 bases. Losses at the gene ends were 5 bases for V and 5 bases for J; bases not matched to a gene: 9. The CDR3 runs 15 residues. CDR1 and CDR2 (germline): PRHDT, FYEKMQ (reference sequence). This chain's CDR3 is CASSVMGGPHNEQFF. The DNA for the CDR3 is TGTGCCAGCAGCGTCATGGGAGGGCCCCACAATGAGCAGTTCTTC.

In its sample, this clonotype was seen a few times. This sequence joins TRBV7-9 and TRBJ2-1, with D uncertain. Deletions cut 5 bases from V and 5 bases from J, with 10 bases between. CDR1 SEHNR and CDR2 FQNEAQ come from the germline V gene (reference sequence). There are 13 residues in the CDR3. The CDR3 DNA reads TGTGCCAGCAGCCTCCGTACCAACAATGAGCAGTTCTTC. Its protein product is CASSLRTNNEQFF.

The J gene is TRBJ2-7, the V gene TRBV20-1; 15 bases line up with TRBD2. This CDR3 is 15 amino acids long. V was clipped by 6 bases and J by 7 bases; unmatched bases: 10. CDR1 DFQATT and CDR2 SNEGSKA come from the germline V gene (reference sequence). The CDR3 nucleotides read TGCAGTGCCGCCCGGACTAGCGGGGGGGACAATGAGCAGTACTTC. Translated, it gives CSAARTSGGDNEQYF.

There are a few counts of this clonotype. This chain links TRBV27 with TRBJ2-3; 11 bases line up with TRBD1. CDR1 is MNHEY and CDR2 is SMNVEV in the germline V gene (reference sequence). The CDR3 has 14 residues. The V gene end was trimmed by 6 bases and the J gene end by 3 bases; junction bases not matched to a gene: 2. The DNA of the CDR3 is TGTGCCAGCAGCTGGGACAGGGGGACAGATACGCAGTATTTT. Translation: CASSWDRGTDTQYF.

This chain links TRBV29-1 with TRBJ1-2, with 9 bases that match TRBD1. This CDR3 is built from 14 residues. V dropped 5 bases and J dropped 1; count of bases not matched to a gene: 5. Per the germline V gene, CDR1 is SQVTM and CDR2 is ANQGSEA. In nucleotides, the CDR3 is TGCAGCGTTAGGGGACAGGGAAATAACTATGGCTACACCTTC. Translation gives CSVRGQGNNYGYTF.

CDR3: CASSFLGGPDTQYF. In DNA, the CDR3 is TGTGCCAGCAGCTTTCTGGGGGGCCCAGATACGCAGTATTTT. This rearrangement joins TRBV7-9 to TRBJ2-3, with D perhaps matching TRBD1 or TRBD2 (6 bases each). The V gene lost 3 bases and the J gene lost 4 bases, with 11 bases spanning the gap. The CDR3 length is 14 residues. Germline loops: CDR1 SEHNR, CDR2 FQNEAQ (reference sequence). Based on the CDR3 plus reference TRBV7-9 and TRBJ2-3, the full variable domain is DTGVSQNPRHKITKRGQNVTFRCDPISEHNRLYWYRQTLGQGPEFLTYFQNEAQLEKSRLLSDRFSAERPKGSFSTLEIQRTEQGDSAMYLCASSFLGGPDTQYFGPGTRLTVL.

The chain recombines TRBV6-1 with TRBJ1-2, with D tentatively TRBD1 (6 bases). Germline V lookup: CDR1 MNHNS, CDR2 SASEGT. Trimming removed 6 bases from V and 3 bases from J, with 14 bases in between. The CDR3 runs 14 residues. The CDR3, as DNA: TGTGCCAGCAGGATACAGGGAGGGTACTATGGCTACACCTTC. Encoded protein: CASRIQGGYYGYTF.

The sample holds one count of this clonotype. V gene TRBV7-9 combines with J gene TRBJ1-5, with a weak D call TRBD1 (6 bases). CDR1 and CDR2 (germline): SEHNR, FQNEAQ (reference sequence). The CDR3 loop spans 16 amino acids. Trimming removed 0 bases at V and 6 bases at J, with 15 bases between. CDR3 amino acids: CASSLASGACGQPQHF. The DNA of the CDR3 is TGTGCCAGCAGCTTAGCGTCGGGGGCCTGCGGTCAGCCCCAGCATTTT.

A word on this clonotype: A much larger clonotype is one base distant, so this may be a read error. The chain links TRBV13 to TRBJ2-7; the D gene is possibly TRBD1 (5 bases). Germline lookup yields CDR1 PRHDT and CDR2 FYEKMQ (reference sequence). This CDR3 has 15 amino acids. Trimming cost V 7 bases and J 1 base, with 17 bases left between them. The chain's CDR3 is CASNFAGKGSYEQYF. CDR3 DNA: TGTGCCAGCAACTTTGCAGGGAAAGGGTCCTACGAGCAGTACTTC.

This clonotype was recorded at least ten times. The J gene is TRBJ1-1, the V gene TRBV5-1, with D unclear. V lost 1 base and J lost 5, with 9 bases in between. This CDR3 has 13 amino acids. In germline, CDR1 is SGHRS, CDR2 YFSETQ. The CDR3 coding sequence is TGCGCCAGCAGCTTGCTGGTTCAGACTGAAGCTTTCTTT. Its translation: CASSLLVQTEAFF.

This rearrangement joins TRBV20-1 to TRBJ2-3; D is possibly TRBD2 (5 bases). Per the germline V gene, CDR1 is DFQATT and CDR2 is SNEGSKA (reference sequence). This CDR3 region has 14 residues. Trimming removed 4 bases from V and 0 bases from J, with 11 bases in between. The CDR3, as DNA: TGCAGTGCTACTCCCAGGAGGAGCACAGATACGCAGTATTTT. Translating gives CSATPRRSTDTQYF.

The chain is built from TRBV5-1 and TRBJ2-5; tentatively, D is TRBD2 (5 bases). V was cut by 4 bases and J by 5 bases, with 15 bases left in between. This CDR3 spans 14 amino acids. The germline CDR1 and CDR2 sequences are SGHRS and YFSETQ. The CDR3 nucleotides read TGCGCCAGCAGCCCGGGAACGGGGATGGAGACCCAGTACTTC. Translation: CASSPGTGMETQYF.

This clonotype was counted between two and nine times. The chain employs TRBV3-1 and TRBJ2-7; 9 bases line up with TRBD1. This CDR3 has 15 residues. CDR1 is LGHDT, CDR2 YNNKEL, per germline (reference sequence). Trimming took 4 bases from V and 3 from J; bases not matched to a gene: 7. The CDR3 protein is CASSLRQGGVYEQYF. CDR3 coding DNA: TGTGCCAGCAGCCTGCGACAGGGGGGGGTCTACGAGCAGTACTTC.

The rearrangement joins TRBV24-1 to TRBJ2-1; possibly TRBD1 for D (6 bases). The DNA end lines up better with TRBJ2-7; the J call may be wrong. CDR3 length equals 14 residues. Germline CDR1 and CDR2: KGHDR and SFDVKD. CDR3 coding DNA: TGTGCCACCGCAGCGCAGGGGTCCTACAATGAGCAGTACTTC. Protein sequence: CATAAQGSYNEQYF.

The CDR3 sequence is CASSSNSGGAQTQYF. The CDR3 nucleotides are TGTGCCAGCAGTTCCAACAGCGGGGGCGCCCAGACCCAGTACTTC. The genes are TRBV6-6 and TRBJ2-5; 8 bases align to TRBD2. Looked up from germline, CDR1 is MNHNY and CDR2 is SVGAGI (reference sequence). The CDR3 is made up of 15 amino acids. Trimming took 4 bases from V and 6 from J; bases not matched to a gene: 10.

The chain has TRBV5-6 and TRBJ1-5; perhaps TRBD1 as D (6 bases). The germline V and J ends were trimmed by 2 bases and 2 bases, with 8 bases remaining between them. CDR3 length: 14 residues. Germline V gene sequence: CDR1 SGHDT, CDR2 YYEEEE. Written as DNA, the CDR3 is TGTGCCAGCAGCTTTCAGGGGCGCAATCAGCCCCAGCATTTT. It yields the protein CASSFQGRNQPQHF.

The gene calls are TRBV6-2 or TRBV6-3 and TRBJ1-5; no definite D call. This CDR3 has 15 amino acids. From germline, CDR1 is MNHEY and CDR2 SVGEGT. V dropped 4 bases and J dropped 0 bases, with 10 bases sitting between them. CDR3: CASSSPDYSNQPQHF. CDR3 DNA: TGTGCCAGCAGTTCCCCGGATTATAGCAATCAGCCCCAGCATTTT.

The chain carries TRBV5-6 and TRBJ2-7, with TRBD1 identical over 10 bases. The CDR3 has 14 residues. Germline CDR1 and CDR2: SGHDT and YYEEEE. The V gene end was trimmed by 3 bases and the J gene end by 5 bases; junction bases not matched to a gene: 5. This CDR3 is CASSYTGTGDEQYF. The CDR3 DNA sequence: TGTGCCAGCAGCTATACCGGGACAGGGGACGAGCAGTACTTC.

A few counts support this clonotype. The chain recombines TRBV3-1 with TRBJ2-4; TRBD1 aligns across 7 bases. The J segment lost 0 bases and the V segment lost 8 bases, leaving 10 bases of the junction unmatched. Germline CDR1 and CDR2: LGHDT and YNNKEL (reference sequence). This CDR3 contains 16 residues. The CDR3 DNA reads TGTGCCAGCGGTTATAGACAGGGCCGAGCCAAAAACATTCAGTACTTC. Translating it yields CASGYRQGRAKNIQYF.

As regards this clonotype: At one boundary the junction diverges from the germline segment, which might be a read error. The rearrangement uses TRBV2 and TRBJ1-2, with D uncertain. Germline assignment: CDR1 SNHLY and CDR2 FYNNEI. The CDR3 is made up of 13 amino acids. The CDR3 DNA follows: TGTGCCAGCAGTGAAAGAGTGGGCTATGACTACACCTTC. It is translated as CASSERVGYDYTF. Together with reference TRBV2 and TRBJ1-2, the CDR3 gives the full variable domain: EPEVTQTPSHQVTQMGQEVILRCVPISNHLYFYWYRQILGQKVEFLVSFYNNEISEKSEIFDDQFSVERPDGSNFTLKIRSTKLEDSAMYFCASSERVGYDYTFGSGTRLTVV.

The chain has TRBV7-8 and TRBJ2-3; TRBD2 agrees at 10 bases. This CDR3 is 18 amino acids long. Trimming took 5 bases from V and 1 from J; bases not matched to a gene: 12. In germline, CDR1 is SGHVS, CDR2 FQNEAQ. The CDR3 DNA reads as TGTGCCAGCAGCCAGAGGCCTAGCGGGGGCCCTGGCACAGATACGCAGTATTTT. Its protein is CASSQRPSGGPGTDTQYF. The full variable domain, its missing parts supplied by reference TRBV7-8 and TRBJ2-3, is GAGVSQSPRYKVAKRGQDVALRCDPISGHVSLFWYQQALGQGPEFLTYFQNEAQLDKSGLPSDRFFAERPEGSVSTLKIQRTQQEDSAVYLCASSQRPSGGPGTDTQYFGPGTRLTVL.

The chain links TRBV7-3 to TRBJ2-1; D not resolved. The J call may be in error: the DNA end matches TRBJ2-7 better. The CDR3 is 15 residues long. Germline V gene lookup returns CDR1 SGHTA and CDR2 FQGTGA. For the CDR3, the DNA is TGTGCCAGCAGCCCACGGGCCAGCTCCTACAATGAGCAGTACTTC. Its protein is CASSPRASSYNEQYF.

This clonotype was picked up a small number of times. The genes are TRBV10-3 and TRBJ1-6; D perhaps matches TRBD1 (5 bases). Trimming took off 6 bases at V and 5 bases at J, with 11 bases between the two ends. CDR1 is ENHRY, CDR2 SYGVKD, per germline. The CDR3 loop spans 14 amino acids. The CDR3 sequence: CAIRETAHNSPLHF. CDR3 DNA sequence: TGTGCCATCAGAGAGACAGCGCATAATTCACCCCTCCACTTT.

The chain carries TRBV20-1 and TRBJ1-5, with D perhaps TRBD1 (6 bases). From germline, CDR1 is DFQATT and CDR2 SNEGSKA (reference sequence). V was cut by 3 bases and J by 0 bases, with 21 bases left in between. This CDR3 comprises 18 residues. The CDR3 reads CSASPGALGTISNQPQHF. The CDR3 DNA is TGCAGTGCTAGTCCAGGGGCCCTGGGTACCATTAGCAATCAGCCCCAGCATTTT.

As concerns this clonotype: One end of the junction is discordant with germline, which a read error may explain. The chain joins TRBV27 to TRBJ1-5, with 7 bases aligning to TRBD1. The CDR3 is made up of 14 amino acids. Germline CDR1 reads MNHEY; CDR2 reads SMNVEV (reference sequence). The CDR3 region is CASREAGGNQPRHF. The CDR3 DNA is TGTGCCAGCAGGGAAGCAGGGGGAAATCAGCCCCGGCATTTT.

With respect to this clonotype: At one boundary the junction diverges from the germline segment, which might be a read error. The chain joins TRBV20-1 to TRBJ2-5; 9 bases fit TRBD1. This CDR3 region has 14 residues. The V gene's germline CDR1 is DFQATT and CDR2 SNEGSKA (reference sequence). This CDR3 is CSARRTGDQEAQYF. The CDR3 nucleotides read TGCAGTGCTAGGCGGACAGGGGACCAAGAGGCCCAGTACTTC.

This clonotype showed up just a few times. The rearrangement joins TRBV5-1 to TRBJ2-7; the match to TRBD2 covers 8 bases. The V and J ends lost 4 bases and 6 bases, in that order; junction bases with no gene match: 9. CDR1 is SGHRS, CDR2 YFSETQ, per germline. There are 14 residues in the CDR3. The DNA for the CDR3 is TGCGCCAGCAGCCTTACGGGAGGGGAGTCCGAGCAGTACTTC. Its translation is CASSLTGGESEQYF.

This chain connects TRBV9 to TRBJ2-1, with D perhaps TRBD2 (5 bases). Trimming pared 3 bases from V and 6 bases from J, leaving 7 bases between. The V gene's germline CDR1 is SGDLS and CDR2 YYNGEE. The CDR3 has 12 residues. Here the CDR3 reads CASSGTFNEQFF. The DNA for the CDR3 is TGTGCCAGCAGCGGGACTTTCAATGAGCAGTTCTTC.

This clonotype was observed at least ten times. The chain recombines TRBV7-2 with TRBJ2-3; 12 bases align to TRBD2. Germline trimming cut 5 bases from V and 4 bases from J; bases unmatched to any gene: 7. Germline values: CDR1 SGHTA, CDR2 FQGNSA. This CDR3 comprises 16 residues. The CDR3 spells CASSPRLAGASDTQYF. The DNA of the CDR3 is TGTGCCAGCAGCCCACGACTAGCGGGGGCATCAGATACGCAGTATTTT.

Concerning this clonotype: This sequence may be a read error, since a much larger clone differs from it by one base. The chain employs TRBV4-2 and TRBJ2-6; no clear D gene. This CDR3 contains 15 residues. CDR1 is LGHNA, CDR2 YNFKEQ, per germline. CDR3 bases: TGTGCCAGCAGCCAAGACGGGTCTGGGACCAACGTCCTGACTTTC. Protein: CASSQDGSGTNVLTF.